This TCR beta chain was obtained from a study of T cells after yellow fever vaccination. Findings of the study overall: The booster response re-showed most primary clones: approximately 97% CD4, roughly 91% CD8.

Each CDR3 protein is one row after TCRdb ran MiXCR on the 5' RACE reads. This table holds 300,000 to 400,000 distinct CDR3 sequences, roughly 9.4% found once. This clonotype was counted a few times. Antigen: not known. Trimming stripped 8 bases from V and 8 bases from J, with 12 bases between. The CDR3 runs 12 residues. This chain uses TRBV12-3 or TRBV12-4 with TRBJ1-4; maybe TRBD1 (6 bases). The material was PBMCs, obtained on the day of the first yellow fever vaccination. The sequence was collected from a man aged 18-30 years who received the YFV17D yellow fever vaccine. This CDR3 is CASSGVGEKLFF. The CDR3 DNA reads TGTGCCAGCTCAGGGGTCGGGGAAAAACTGTTTTTT.